One sample yielded the 8 T cell receptor beta chains listed below, sequenced in a study of T cell responses to AZD1222 COVID-19 vaccine. Sequencing used immunoSEQ multiplex PCR; TCRdb keeps in-frame clones, though not all of them. Found here are around 140,000 clones, nearly 90% of them singletons; the top ten hold 4.5% to 6%. Sequencing used peripheral blood, obtained on day 0 of AZD1222 vaccination. The receptors here all came from an adult in good health.

The chain is built from TRBV7-3 and TRBJ2-7; TRBD1 matches 8 bases. Germline V CDR1 and CDR2: SGHTA, FQGTGA. The CDR3 sequence is 13 residues long. V trimming: 5 bases; J trimming: 7 bases; junction bases outside the gene matches: 7. The CDR3 sequence is CASSDGQGGEQYF. DNA of the CDR3: TGTGCCAGCAGCGACGGACAGGGTGGAGAGCAGTACTTC. Complete variable domain (other parts from reference TRBV7-3 and TRBJ2-7): GAGVSQTPSNKVTEKGKYVELRCDPISGHTALYWYRQSLGQGPEFLIYFQGTGAADDSGLPNDRFFAVRPEGSVSTLKIQRTERGDSAVYLCASSDGQGGEQYFGPGTRLTVT.

The rearrangement links TRBV5-6 to TRBJ1-5; a weak D match, TRBD1 (5 bases). This CDR3 comprises 14 residues. The germline V and J ends were trimmed by 3 bases and 1 base, with 8 bases remaining between them. The germline V gene has CDR1 SGHDT and CDR2 YYEEEE. The CDR3 protein is CASSSRDSNQPQHF. The CDR3 bases are TGTGCCAGCAGCTCCCGGGACAGCAATCAGCCCCAGCATTTT. The full variable domain, its missing parts supplied by reference TRBV5-6 and TRBJ1-5, is DAGVTQSPTHLIKTRGQQVTLRCSPKSGHDTVSWYQQALGQGPQFIFQYYEEEERQRGNFPDRFSGHQFPNYSSELNVNALLLGDSALYLCASSSRDSNQPQHFGDGTRLSIL.

The chain is built from TRBV28 and TRBJ2-7; perhaps D is TRBD1 or TRBD2 (5 bases each). Germline V gene sequence: CDR1 MDHEN, CDR2 SYDVKM. This CDR3 comprises 13 residues. Trimming removed 5 bases from V and 4 bases from J, with 12 bases in between. CDR3 sequence: CASSKGPRYEQYF. CDR3 in DNA: TGTGCCAGCAGTAAGGGACCCCGGTACGAGCAGTACTTC.

This clone was observed once. The CDR3 loop is CASSLDWILNRGYTF. The DNA for the CDR3 is TGTGCCAGCAGCTTAGACTGGATCCTCAATCGGGGCTACACCTTC. V gene TRBV7-2 combines with J gene TRBJ1-2; no clear D. V lost 1 base and J lost 8, with 17 bases in between. The CDR3 length is 15 residues. Germline V CDR1 and CDR2: SGHTA, FQGNSA.

The chain has TRBV20-1 and TRBJ1-5; D unresolved. The CDR3 length is 14 residues. CDR1 is DFQATT and CDR2 is SNEGSKA in the germline V gene (reference sequence). Trimming pared 3 bases from V and 1 base from J, leaving 10 bases between. Here the CDR3 reads CSASTVVSNQPQHF. The CDR3 nucleotides are TGCAGTGCTAGTACCGTAGTGAGCAATCAGCCCCAGCATTTT.

This chain's CDR3 is CASSLVLGISEQYF. CDR3 in DNA: TGTGCCAGCAGCTTGGTACTGGGTATAAGCGAGCAGTACTTC. The chain joins TRBV5-5 to TRBJ2-7; D gene unclear. V was pared by 0 bases and J by 6 bases, with 13 bases between. Per the germline V gene, CDR1 is SGHKS and CDR2 is YYEKEE (reference sequence). This CDR3 is built from 14 residues.

V and J are TRBV9 and TRBJ2-2; TRBD1 agrees at 10 bases. Unmatched junction bases numbered 4, after V lost 0 bases and J lost 5 bases. The CDR3 consists of 16 residues. Germline V gene sequence: CDR1 SGDLS, CDR2 YYNGEE. This CDR3 is CASSVVRTGGTGELFF. CDR3 DNA sequence: TGTGCCAGCAGCGTAGTAAGGACAGGGGGGACCGGGGAGCTGTTTTTT.

This clone was seen once. J is TRBJ2-1 and V is TRBV5-1; D is ambiguous. The V end lost 0 bases, the J end lost 3 bases, and 10 bases lay between the germline ends. Germline assignment: CDR1 SGHRS and CDR2 YFSETQ. The CDR3 has 15 amino acids. The CDR3: CASSLETTLYNEQFF. The CDR3 nucleotides read TGCGCCAGCAGCTTGGAAACTACGCTCTACAATGAGCAGTTCTTC. The full variable domain, rest sourced from reference TRBV5-1 and TRBJ2-1, is KAGVTQTPRYLIKTRGQQVTLSCSPISGHRSVSWYQQTPGQGLQFLFEYFSETQRNKGNFPGRFSGRQFSNSRSEMNVSTLELGDSALYLCASSLETTLYNEQFFGPGTRLTVL.